This TCR beta chain stems from a study of regulatory T cells in long-lasting Graves disease. The CDR3 contains 19 residues. Germline V gene lookup returns CDR1 SEHNR and CDR2 FQNEAQ (reference sequence). After removal of 4 bases from V and 4 bases from J, the junction contained 11 bases not matched to a gene. Time point described: newly diagnosed GD, antithyroid drugs for less than 3 months. RNA from PBMCs was the source of the TCR library. iRepertoire HTBI primers and Arm-PCR of CDR3 regions built TCR beta libraries. Original processing notes: Identification across samples found approximately 67 TRBV and roughly 13 TRBJ segments. A single record per CDR3 protein comes from TCRdb applying MiXCR to the multiplex PCR reads. For this entry, the V and J calls and clone size follow TCRdb and not the study's own pipeline. This sample has around 250,000 distinct CDR3 sequences, with 20% found just once. This clonotype was seen a few times. What it binds is not known.

Study-wide results and limits: Newly diagnosed disease favored TRBV20-1 and TRBJ2-1 over persistent disease. Not thyroid tissue but only peripheral blood was studied.

V usage is TRBV7-9 and J usage is TRBJ2-1; 15 bases fit TRBD2. The sample here was peripheral blood mononuclear cells (PBMCs), taken at new diagnosis, from a patient treated with antithyroid drugs. The sequence was collected from a female donor with Graves disease. The CDR3 region has the DNA TGTGCCAGCAGCTCAGAGTGGGACGGACTAGCGGGAGGGTACAATGAGCAGTTCTTC. This gives the protein CASSSEWDGLAGGYNEQFF.